This passage covers 2 T cell receptor beta chains from one sample sequenced in a study of blood T cell repertoires in COVID-19. Using immunoSEQ multiplex PCR, the repertoire was profiled, and TCRdb retains in-frame clones only, with some absent. The table lists 230,000 or so clones, around 88% of them singletons. The source material was PBMCs or T cells enriched from blood (not recorded which). These receptors all stem from a woman in her forties with acute COVID-19.

This clone has only one observation. One end of the junction is discordant with germline, which a read error may explain. V gene TRBV3-1 (or the pseudogene TRBV3-2) combines with J gene TRBJ1-5; D is undetermined. The germline V gene has CDR1 LGHDT and CDR2 YNNKEL (reference sequence). The CDR3 has 19 amino acids. Here the CDR3 DNA reads TGTGCCAGCAGCAAAGAAGGCTTGATCGGATCGAGGGGCAATCAGCCCCAGCATTTT. Protein product: CASSKEGLIGSRGNQPQHF.

The chain is built from TRBV7-9 and TRBJ2-5; D is possibly TRBD2 (5 bases). Germline loops: CDR1 SEHNR, CDR2 FQNEAQ (reference sequence). V was cut by 3 bases and J by 5 bases, with 10 bases left in between. This CDR3 is 13 amino acids long. CDR3 residues: CASSFASLETQYF. The CDR3 DNA is TGTGCCAGCAGCTTTGCTAGCTTGGAGACCCAGTACTTC.